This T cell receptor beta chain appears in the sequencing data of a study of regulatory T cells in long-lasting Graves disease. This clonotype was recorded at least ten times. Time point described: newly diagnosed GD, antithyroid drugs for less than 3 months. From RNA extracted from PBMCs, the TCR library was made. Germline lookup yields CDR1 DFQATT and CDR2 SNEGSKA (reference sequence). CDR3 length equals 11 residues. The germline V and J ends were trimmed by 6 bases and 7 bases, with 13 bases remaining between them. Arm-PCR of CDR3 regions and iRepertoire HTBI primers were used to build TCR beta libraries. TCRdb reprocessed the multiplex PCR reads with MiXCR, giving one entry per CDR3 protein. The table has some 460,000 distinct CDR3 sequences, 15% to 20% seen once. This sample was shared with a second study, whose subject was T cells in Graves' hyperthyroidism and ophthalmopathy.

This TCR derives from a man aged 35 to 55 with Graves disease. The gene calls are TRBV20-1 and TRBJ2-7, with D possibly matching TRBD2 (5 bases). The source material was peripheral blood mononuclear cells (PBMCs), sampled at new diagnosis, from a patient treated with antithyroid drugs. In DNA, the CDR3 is TGCAGTGCCCCCCCCGGGGTTGAGCAGTACTTC. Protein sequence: CSAPPGVEQYF.